This TCR beta chain was profiled in a study of T cell responses to AZD1222 COVID-19 vaccine. Findings and limits, study-wide: Researchers report vaccine-associated CD4 TCRs spanning spike, with dominance at 160-218 and 743-854. Possibly, clonal diversity was underestimated; donors were largely white British and included more females. None of the repertoires were sampled until the peak T cell response had passed. Spike-specific TCR breadth and depth grew following two AZD1222 doses.

The V gene lost 8 bases and the J gene lost 0 bases, with 11 bases spanning the gap. Germline CDR1 reads LNHDA; CDR2 reads SQIVND (reference sequence). The CDR3 length is 13 residues. As to this clone: Antigen specificity is unknown.

This table comes from immunoSEQ multiplex PCR, and its TCRdb copy is limited to in-frame clones, with some not included. The sample lists about 130,000 clones, around 90% occurring once. The input for sequencing was peripheral blood, taken 28 days after the second AZD1222 dose. J is TRBJ2-7 and V is TRBV19, with D perhaps TRBD1 (6 bases). The sequence came from an adult who received the AZD1222 COVID-19 vaccine. Here the CDR3 DNA reads TGTGCCAGTCAGGACAGCCGCTCCTACGAGCAGTACTTC. Its protein is CASQDSRSYEQYF.